Following are 19 T cell receptor beta chains from one sample sequenced in a study of control samples from healthy donors and cancer patients. Generated by immunoSEQ multiplex PCR, the TCRdb table keeps only in-frame clones and is missing some. Of 170,000 or so clones in the sample, about nine tenths were seen once. The sample comprised blood. Receptors were obtained from a woman aged 40 to 50 in good health.

V usage is TRBV11-2 and J usage is TRBJ2-2; 9 nucleotides align to TRBD1. The germline CDR1 and CDR2 sequences are SGHAT and FQNNGV. Unmatched junction bases numbered 2, after V lost 5 bases and J lost 1 base. CDR3 length: 15 residues. The CDR3 reads CASSLGQGNTGELFF. CDR3 nucleotide sequence: TGTGCCAGCAGCCTGGGACAGGGGAACACCGGGGAGCTGTTTTTT.

This clone was observed a single time. The rearrangement links TRBV19 to TRBJ2-1, with D possibly being TRBD2 (7 bases). The germline V gene encodes CDR1 LNHDA and CDR2 SQIVND (reference sequence). The CDR3 has 14 residues. V was pared by 3 bases and J by 8 bases, with 14 bases between. CDR3 coding DNA: TGTGCCAGTAGTATGGGTGGGGGGGCCTATGAGCAGTTCTTC. This codes for CASSMGGGAYEQFF. The full variable domain, completed using reference TRBV19 and TRBJ2-1, is DGGITQSPKYLFRKEGQNVTLSCEQNLNHDAMYWYRQDPGQGLRLIYYSQIVNDFQKGDIAEGYSVSREKKESFPLTVTSAQKNPTAFYLCASSMGGGAYEQFFGPGTRLTVL.

The rearrangement uses TRBV2 and TRBJ1-1; maybe TRBD1 (6 bases). V was clipped by 7 bases and J by 3 bases, with 12 bases between them. Looked up from germline, CDR1 is SNHLY and CDR2 is FYNNEI. CDR3 length: 13 amino acids. The CDR3 reads CASTTGPDTEAFF. CDR3 nucleotide sequence: TGTGCCAGCACTACAGGGCCGGACACTGAAGCTTTCTTT.

The chain couples TRBV11-2 to TRBJ2-2, with TRBD1 matching over 7 bases. The germline V gene has CDR1 SGHAT and CDR2 FQNNGV. The CDR3 length is 15 residues. Trimming cost V 3 bases and J 7 bases; bases outside gene matches: 8. The CDR3 nucleotides read TGTGCCAGCAGCTTGGACCGGGACAGACTCGGGGAGCTGTTTTTT. Encoded protein: CASSLDRDRLGELFF.

The rearrangement uses TRBV12-3 or TRBV12-4 and TRBJ1-5; D unclear. The CDR3 contains 13 residues. V lost 5 bases and J 6 bases, leaving 11 bases between the germline ends. CDR3 coding DNA: TGTGCCAGCAGTCCCGAACGTGCTCAGCCCCAGCATTTT. It is translated as CASSPERAQPQHF.

This sequence joins TRBV6-6 and TRBJ2-1; 7 bases map to TRBD2. The CDR3 has 14 residues. The germline CDR1 and CDR2 sequences are MNHNY and SVGAGI (reference sequence). The J segment lost 8 bases and the V segment lost 4 bases, leaving 8 bases of the junction unmatched. CDR3 coding DNA: TGTGCCAGCAGTTTCCAAGCGGGGAGCTATGAGCAGTTCTTC. Translated: CASSFQAGSYEQFF.

The chain employs TRBV19 and TRBJ2-5, with D perhaps TRBD2 (6 bases). The ends were cut back, 9 bases at V and 1 base at J, with 9 bases in the middle. CDR1 and CDR2 from the germline V gene are LNHDA and SQIVND (reference sequence). The CDR3 sequence is 12 residues long. CDR3 region: CASGSLQETQYF. The CDR3 DNA reads TGTGCCAGCGGGAGTCTCCAAGAGACCCAGTACTTC.

The chain joins TRBV6-5 to TRBJ1-2; 9 bases fit TRBD1. CDR3 length equals 13 residues. Germline CDR1 reads MNHEY; CDR2 reads SVGAGI. V shed 6 bases, J shed 7 bases, and the junction held 6 bases outside the gene matches. The CDR3 bases are TGTGCCAGCAGCCAAACAGGGGGCGGTGGCTACACCTTC. This encodes CASSQTGGGGYTF.

This chain joins TRBV4-1 and TRBJ1-6, with no clear D. The germline V gene has CDR1 MGHRA and CDR2 YSYEKL. This CDR3 is built from 18 residues. Trimming shortened V by 0 bases and J by 0 bases, and 12 bases separated the two germline ends. DNA for the CDR3: TGCGCCAGCAGCCAAGAGCCGTGGGTGAGCTCCTATAATTCACCCCTCCACTTT. Amino acids: CASSQEPWVSSYNSPLHF.

In its sample, this clone is medium-sized (0.01 to 0.1%). The chain links TRBV6-6 to TRBJ2-7; 7 positions agree with TRBD1. Germline CDR1 MNHNY, CDR2 SVGAGI (reference sequence). The V and J ends lost 0 bases and 3 bases, in that order; junction bases with no gene match: 8. The CDR3 contains 16 residues. The CDR3 DNA reads as TGTGCCAGCAGTTACTCGGGAAGGGGGCCTCTCTACGAGCAGTACTTC. This encodes CASSYSGRGPLYEQYF.

The CDR3 spells CASSQLGGAGEKLFF. CDR3 in DNA: TGCGCCAGCAGCCAACTAGGGGGCGCGGGTGAAAAACTGTTTTTT. The genes are TRBV4-1 and TRBJ1-4, with 7 nucleotides matching TRBD1. The CDR3 totals 15 residues. CDR1 is MGHRA, CDR2 YSYEKL, per germline. The V and J ends lost 2 bases and 7 bases, in that order; junction bases with no gene match: 7.

This clone was detected once. V and J are TRBV5-1 and TRBJ2-5, with 13 positions matching TRBD2. The trim removed 1 base at V and 5 bases at J, leaving 5 bases unmatched. CDR3 size: 16 residues. Germline values: CDR1 SGHRS, CDR2 YFSETQ. The CDR3 loop is CASSLQLAGGPETQYF. The CDR3 coding sequence is TGCGCCAGCAGCTTGCAACTAGCGGGGGGGCCTGAGACCCAGTACTTC.

A single count supports this clone. The V call is TRBV9, the J call TRBJ2-2; D possibly matches TRBD1 or TRBD2 (6 bases each). This CDR3 has 18 amino acids. The germline gives CDR1 SGDLS, CDR2 YYNGEE. The ends were cut back, 4 bases at V and 2 bases at J, with 21 bases in the middle. The CDR3 is CASSHPLRGTHNTGELFF. The CDR3 nucleotides are TGTGCCAGCAGCCATCCGTTACGCGGGACACATAACACCGGGGAGCTGTTTTTT.

This sequence joins TRBV29-1 and TRBJ2-5, with D tentatively TRBD2 (6 bases). Per germline, CDR1 SQVTM and CDR2 ANQGSEA. There are 12 residues in the CDR3. Trimming pared 5 bases from V and 4 bases from J, leaving 11 bases between. The CDR3 nucleotides read TGCAGCGTTCATAGCGGTTCAGAGACCCAGTACTTC. This translates into CSVHSGSETQYF.

The chain couples TRBV5-4 to TRBJ1-3; the D gene is possibly TRBD1 (5 bases). The CDR3 covers 14 residues. Germline V CDR1 and CDR2: SGHNT, YYREEE (reference sequence). Trimming stripped 3 bases from V and 12 bases from J, with 19 bases between. CDR3 loop: CASSSPGAPYDIYF. In DNA form, the CDR3 reads TGTGCCAGCAGCTCCCCCGGGGCTCCGTATGACATATATTTT.

The V gene is TRBV9, the J gene TRBJ2-2; D might be TRBD2 (6 bases). The CDR3 totals 17 residues. The V and J ends lost 2 bases and 1 base respectively, with 15 bases between them. The germline CDR1 and CDR2 sequences are SGDLS and YYNGEE. CDR3 amino acids: CASSVPGTGVNTGELFF. The CDR3 DNA sequence: TGTGCCAGCAGCGTCCCCGGTACGGGGGTGAACACCGGGGAGCTGTTTTTT. Full variable domain (remainder filled in from reference TRBV9 and TRBJ2-2): DSGVTQTPKHLITATGQRVTLRCSPRSGDLSVYWYQQSLDQGLQFLIQYYNGEERAKGNILERFSAQQFPDLHSELNLSSLELGDSALYFCASSVPGTGVNTGELFFGEGSRLTVL.

The CDR3, as DNA: TGCAGTGCCCCTCGGGGGCTCGAAGCTTTCTTT. As protein: CSAPRGLEAFF. This sequence joins TRBV20-1 and TRBJ1-1; a possible D gene is TRBD1 (6 bases). This CDR3 has 11 amino acids. The germline V gene has CDR1 DFQATT and CDR2 SNEGSKA (reference sequence). The V gene lost 6 bases and the J gene lost 8 bases, with 13 bases spanning the gap.

This clone was seen only once. The CDR3 bases are TGTGCCAGCAGCCCCAGTCCCGCGCGGAGCTACGAGCAGTACTTC. This translates into CASSPSPARSYEQYF. V and J are TRBV3-1 (or the pseudogene TRBV3-2) and TRBJ2-7; D uncertain. This CDR3 spans 15 amino acids. Germline loops: CDR1 LGHDT, CDR2 YNNKEL (reference sequence). The V end was cut by 4 bases, the J end by 3 bases, with 16 bases between.

The chain employs TRBV24-1 and TRBJ1-5; D is unresolved. CDR1 and CDR2 (germline): KGHDR, SFDVKD. Between the trimmed V and J ends, which lost 4 bases and 0 bases, there was a span of 9 bases. The CDR3 runs to 15 residues. The CDR3 reads CATSDPVHSNQPQHF. DNA for the CDR3: TGTGCCACCAGTGACCCAGTTCATAGCAATCAGCCCCAGCATTTT.